This T cell receptor (beta chain) was obtained from a study of cytomegalovirus exposure and HLA in healthy donors. 13 Jbeta primers and 60 Vbeta primers were used for the PCR. TCRdb keeps only in-frame clones here, not all; method: immunoSEQ multiplex PCR. The table includes roughly 62,000 clones, under 80% detected once. Study-wide results and caveats: In terms of immune exposure information, only CMV serostatus was available. Previously analyzed data showed that most TCR beta V segments were productive at a frequency of about 90% or about 30%. Most of the CMV-associated TCR beta chains (in a later analysis) appeared to be HLA-restricted.

Details on this clone: Antigen unknown.

At the time of sampling, donors were nominally healthy, though unrecorded immune exposures were likely. Sequenced sample: PBMCs. This clonotype was sampled from a young woman in good health and CMV-seronegative.

CDR3 DNA: TGTGCCAGCAGCTTAGCTAGCGACAATGAGCAGTTCTTC. The encoded protein is CASSLASDNEQFF. The chain couples TRBV7-2 to TRBJ2-1; possible D gene TRBD2, 5 bases. CDR1 and CDR2 (germline): SGHTA, FQGNSA. This CDR3 has 13 residues. V lost 0 bases, J lost 5 bases, and 5 bases lay in between.